These 27 T cell receptor beta chains were all obtained from the same sample, sequenced in a study of cytomegalovirus exposure and HLA in healthy donors (dated by TCRdb to the late 2010s). Library construction relied on the immunoSEQ multiplex PCR assay. The multiplex PCR relied on a mix of 60 forward primers for TCR Vbeta segments and 13 reverse primers for TCR Jbeta segments. TCRdb retrieved this table from immuneACCESS and kept in-frame rearrangements only. Not all clones are present; in checked studies, unresolved V genes account for under half, and no reason is known for the remainder. This sample gives around 150,000 clones in total; around nine tenths of them show up just once. The top ten hold nearly 2% of the sample. Sequenced input: PBMCs. The receptors come from a woman between 18 and 30 years old in good health and CMV-seronegative.

There are a few counts of this clone. The chain is built from TRBV6-5 and TRBJ1-1; D not resolved. Trimming took off 5 bases at V and 3 bases at J, with 13 bases between the two ends. This CDR3 comprises 14 residues. Per germline, CDR1 MNHEY and CDR2 SVGAGI. The CDR3 here is CASSTYSEDTEAFF. CDR3 sequence (DNA): TGTGCCAGCAGTACCTATTCAGAGGACACTGAAGCTTTCTTT.

The chain recombines TRBV6-5 with TRBJ1-2; 10 bases are a match to TRBD1. Trimming at V came to 0 bases and at J to 3 bases, leaving 1 base not matched to a gene. This CDR3 contains 15 residues. Germline V CDR1 and CDR2: MNHEY, SVGAGI. The CDR3 DNA sequence: TGTGCCAGCAGTTACTCCGGGACAGGGGACTATGGCTACACCTTC. Protein: CASSYSGTGDYGYTF.

The chain uses TRBV10-1 and TRBJ1-3; D not certain. This CDR3 is built from 14 residues. V shed 3 bases and J shed 2 bases, with 8 bases lying between them. CDR1 WNHNN and CDR2 SYGVQD come from the germline V gene (reference sequence). The CDR3 sequence is CASSDPGTGNTIYF. In nucleotides, the CDR3 is TGCGCCAGCAGTGACCCAGGAACTGGAAACACCATATATTTT.

The chain carries TRBV6-1 and TRBJ2-3; 9 bases map to TRBD2. Germline CDR1 MNHNS, CDR2 SASEGT. Trimming cost V 7 bases and J 4 bases; bases outside gene matches: 9. The CDR3 is made up of 15 amino acids. This CDR3 reads CASTNIAGVADTQYF. For the CDR3, the DNA is TGTGCCAGCACTAACATAGCGGGAGTCGCAGATACGCAGTATTTT.

This clone has a single count. The chain carries TRBV27 and TRBJ2-1; TRBD2 matches 8 bases. The germline gives CDR1 MNHEY, CDR2 SMNVEV (reference sequence). The CDR3 is 15 residues long. The ends lost 6 bases at V and 0 bases at J; junction bases unmatched: 4. CDR3 nucleotide sequence: TGTGCCAGCAGGCTTAGCGGGAACTCCTACAATGAGCAGTTCTTC. It is translated as CASRLSGNSYNEQFF.

The V call is TRBV9, the J call TRBJ2-2; D possibly corresponds to TRBD1 (6 bases). Trimming left V 4 bases short and J 6 bases short, with 16 bases between. The CDR3 totals 15 residues. In germline, CDR1 is SGDLS, CDR2 YYNGEE. CDR3 sequence reads: CASSPGTLPAGELFF. The CDR3 DNA reads TGTGCCAGCAGCCCCGGGACACTCCCCGCCGGGGAGCTGTTTTTT. Supplemented by reference TRBV9 and TRBJ2-2, the full variable domain reads DSGVTQTPKHLITATGQRVTLRCSPRSGDLSVYWYQQSLDQGLQFLIQYYNGEERAKGNILERFSAQQFPDLHSELNLSSLELGDSALYFCASSPGTLPAGELFFGEGSRLTVL.

The CDR3 spells CASSVREGVTEAFF. The DNA for the CDR3 is TGTGCCAGCAGTGTCAGGGAAGGGGTGACTGAAGCTTTCTTT. The chain combines TRBV28 with TRBJ1-1; D might be TRBD1 (5 bases). V lost 5 bases to trimming and J lost 5 bases, with 15 bases between them. Germline V gene data show CDR1 as MDHEN and CDR2 as SYDVKM. CDR3 length equals 14 residues.

This clone was detected once. The chain uses TRBV5-1 and TRBJ2-7; the match to TRBD2 covers 10 bases. The CDR3 spans 15 residues. From germline, CDR1 is SGHRS and CDR2 YFSETQ. Germline trimming cut 2 bases from V and 0 bases from J; bases unmatched to any gene: 2. The CDR3, as DNA: TGCGCCAGCAGCTTTGGACTAGCGGTCTCCTACGAGCAGTACTTC. Its protein product is CASSFGLAVSYEQYF.

This chain joins TRBV9 and TRBJ2-7, with 15 nucleotides matching TRBD2. The CDR3 length is 18 residues. CDR1 SGDLS and CDR2 YYNGEE come from the germline V gene. Trimming took 3 bases from V and 0 from J; bases not matched to a gene: 7. As DNA, the CDR3 is TGTGCCAGCAGCGAGGGGACTAGCGGGGGGTTTCGCTCCTACGAGCAGTACTTC. Its protein is CASSEGTSGGFRSYEQYF.

The gene calls are TRBV2 and TRBJ1-4; the D is unclear. Trimming took 4 bases from V and 5 from J, leaving 17 bases between them. Germline-derived CDR1 and CDR2 are SNHLY and FYNNEI. This CDR3 spans 16 amino acids. The CDR3 DNA sequence: TGTGCCAGCAGTGGTCAGTTGCCAGGAGGGAATGAAAAACTGTTTTTT. Its protein product is CASSGQLPGGNEKLFF.

The chain carries TRBV29-1 and TRBJ2-3, with D unclear. Germline CDR1 is SQVTM and CDR2 is ANQGSEA. This CDR3 has 13 residues. V was cut by 6 bases and J by 5 bases, with 15 bases left in between. The CDR3 loop is CSVGQVVVDTQYF. CDR3 coding DNA: TGCAGCGTAGGTCAGGTTGTGGTAGATACGCAGTATTTT.

V is TRBV14 and J is TRBJ2-7, with D possibly TRBD1 on 5 matching bases. Germline V CDR1 and CDR2: SGHDN, FVKESK. The CDR3 covers 12 residues. V was clipped by 5 bases and J by 2 bases, with 7 bases between them. The CDR3 reads CASSLGAYEQYF. In nucleotides, the CDR3 is TGTGCCAGCAGCTTAGGGGCCTACGAGCAGTACTTC.

This rearrangement joins TRBV29-1 to TRBJ2-7; D is uncertain. The CDR3 runs to 13 residues. With 7 bases removed from V and 0 bases from J, the gap between germline ends came to 13 bases. Germline V gene lookup returns CDR1 SQVTM and CDR2 ANQGSEA. CDR3 region: CSALTSGSYEQYF. As DNA, the CDR3 is TGCAGCGCCCTCACATCGGGCTCCTACGAGCAGTACTTC.

The chain joins TRBV2 to TRBJ1-2, with D maybe TRBD1 (6 bases). Trimming stripped 7 bases from V and 6 bases from J, with 12 bases between. The germline V gene has CDR1 SNHLY and CDR2 FYNNEI. The CDR3 contains 12 residues. CDR3 region: CASKTGRDGYTF. The CDR3 DNA sequence: TGTGCCAGCAAAACAGGGCGGGATGGCTACACCTTC. Looking up the rest from reference TRBV2 and TRBJ1-2 gives the full variable domain: EPEVTQTPSHQVTQMGQEVILRCVPISNHLYFYWYRQILGQKVEFLVSFYNNEISEKSEIFDDQFSVERPDGSNFTLKIRSTKLEDSAMYFCASKTGRDGYTFGSGTRLTVV.

The V and J genes are TRBV25-1 and TRBJ1-4, with D possibly being TRBD1 (5 bases). This CDR3 is 14 amino acids long. The germline V gene has CDR1 MGHDK and CDR2 SYGVNS. The ends were cut back, 6 bases at V and 4 bases at J, with 12 bases in the middle. In nucleotides, the CDR3 is TGTGCCAGCAGGGGCGGGGCGGGTAATGAAAAACTGTTTTTT. It yields the protein CASRGGAGNEKLFF.

This clone occurred once. V and J are TRBV27 and TRBJ1-1, with D possibly being TRBD1 (5 bases). V was pared by 6 bases and J by 4 bases, with 12 bases between. The germline V gene encodes CDR1 MNHEY and CDR2 SMNVEV (reference sequence). The CDR3 contains 13 residues. The CDR3 DNA follows: TGTGCCAGCAGCTTTTCAGGGTCCACTGAAGCTTTCTTT. This codes for CASSFSGSTEAFF.

The genes are TRBV18 and TRBJ2-7; tentative D call: TRBD1 (8 bases). The CDR3 is 13 residues long. CDR1 is KGHSH, CDR2 LQKENI, per germline. Trimming cost V 3 bases and J 6 bases, with 12 bases left between them. The CDR3 region is CASSPTGGGEQYF. The CDR3 nucleotides read TGTGCCAGCTCACCCACAGGGGGGGGCGAGCAGTACTTC.

V usage is TRBV4-1 and J usage is TRBJ2-5; a possible D gene is TRBD2 (6 bases). The V gene lost 1 base and the J gene lost 7 bases, with 22 bases spanning the gap. Germline V gene data show CDR1 as MGHRA and CDR2 as YSYEKL. This CDR3 has 17 residues. The CDR3 sequence is CASSQGTAGPRRGTQYF. The CDR3 DNA is TGCGCCAGCAGCCAAGGAACCGCCGGGCCCCGGCGGGGGACCCAGTACTTC.

The CDR3 is CASSWGGDIYEQYF. CDR3 nucleotides: TGCGCCAGCAGCTGGGGGGGGGATATCTACGAGCAGTACTTC. The chain has TRBV5-1 and TRBJ2-7, with 7 bases fitting TRBD2. V was clipped by 3 bases and J by 3 bases; unmatched bases: 6. The CDR3 is 14 amino acids. Germline CDR1 and CDR2: SGHRS and YFSETQ.

This chain uses TRBV30 with TRBJ1-4; D remains unclear. V gave up 1 base and J gave up 7 bases, with 4 bases separating them. The germline CDR1 and CDR2 sequences are GTSNPN and SVGIG (reference sequence). The CDR3 sequence is 11 residues long. The DNA of the CDR3 is TGTGCCTGGAGTGCCCTTGAAAAACTGTTTTTT. Protein: CAWSALEKLFF. The whole variable domain, remainder taken from reference TRBV30 and TRBJ1-4, is SQTIHQWPATLVQPVGSPLSLECTVEGTSNPNLYWYRQAAGRGLQLLFYSVGIGQISSEVPQNLSASRPQDRQFILSSKKLLLSDSGFYLCAWSALEKLFFGSGTQLSVL.

This clone was seen a single time. The CDR3 sequence: CASSLWTGENQPQHF. CDR3 nucleotide sequence: TGTGCCAGCAGCCTCTGGACAGGGGAGAATCAGCCCCAGCATTTT. This chain joins TRBV2 and TRBJ1-5; 9 bases are shared with TRBD1. V lost 6 bases, J lost 4 bases, and 7 bases stayed unmatched. CDR3 length: 15 amino acids. Germline values: CDR1 SNHLY, CDR2 FYNNEI.

The gene calls are TRBV27 and TRBJ1-3, with D perhaps TRBD1 (6 bases). Between the trimmed V and J ends, which lost 5 bases and 0 bases, there was a span of 14 bases. The CDR3 totals 16 residues. CDR1 MNHEY and CDR2 SMNVEV come from the germline V gene (reference sequence). CDR3 sequence reads: CASSPRGPDSGNTIYF. CDR3 coding DNA: TGTGCCAGCAGTCCCAGGGGACCCGACTCTGGAAACACCATATATTTT.

The chain employs TRBV29-1 and TRBJ2-2, with TRBD2 identical over 9 bases. There are 16 residues in the CDR3. J lost 9 bases, V lost 3 bases, and 14 bases had no gene match. Germline V gene sequence: CDR1 SQVTM, CDR2 ANQGSEA. CDR3 loop: CSVEGSYLAGFRELFF. The CDR3 DNA sequence: TGCAGCGTTGAGGGCTCGTATCTAGCGGGGTTTAGGGAGCTGTTTTTT.

Only one count was recorded for this clone. The chain carries TRBV11-2 and TRBJ1-3; D gene ambiguous. This CDR3 comprises 11 residues. V lost 3 bases and J lost 9, with 6 bases in between. The germline V gene encodes CDR1 SGHAT and CDR2 FQNNGV. CDR3 DNA: TGTGCCAGCAGCTTGGCAGGCACCATATATTTT. The encoded protein is CASSLAGTIYF.

This rearrangement joins TRBV6-1 to TRBJ1-1; D ambiguous. The CDR3 runs to 11 residues. V was shortened by 3 bases and J by 12 bases, with 11 bases between the two germline ends. The germline V gene encodes CDR1 MNHNS and CDR2 SASEGT. The CDR3 DNA reads TGTGCCAGCAGTGAGTACAGTCTAACTTTCTTT. Its protein product is CASSEYSLTFF.

As for this clone: A read error may account for a junction end that differs from germline. The chain employs TRBV7-9 and TRBJ1-2, with D unresolved. CDR1 is SEHNR and CDR2 is FQNEAQ in the germline V gene (reference sequence). The CDR3 loop spans 13 amino acids. The CDR3 sequence: CSSSLAQAVLQGF. The DNA of the CDR3 is TGTTCCAGCAGCTTAGCGCAGGCCGTTTTACAAGGATTC. The whole variable domain, filled in from reference TRBV7-9 and TRBJ1-2, reads DTGVSQNPRHKITKRGQNVTFRCDPISEHNRLYWYRQTLGQGPEFLTYFQNEAQLEKSRLLSDRFSAERPKGSFSTLEIQRTEQGDSAMYLCSSSLAQAVLQGFGSGTRLTVV.

A remark on this clone: Mismatch with germline at one junction end may stem from a read error. V is TRBV5-1 and J is TRBJ1-2, with D uncertain. Germline V gene data show CDR1 as SGHRS and CDR2 as YFSETQ. The CDR3 contains 11 residues. CDR3 bases: TGCGCCAGCAGTTCGCACTATGGCTACACTTTC. This encodes CASSSHYGYTF.